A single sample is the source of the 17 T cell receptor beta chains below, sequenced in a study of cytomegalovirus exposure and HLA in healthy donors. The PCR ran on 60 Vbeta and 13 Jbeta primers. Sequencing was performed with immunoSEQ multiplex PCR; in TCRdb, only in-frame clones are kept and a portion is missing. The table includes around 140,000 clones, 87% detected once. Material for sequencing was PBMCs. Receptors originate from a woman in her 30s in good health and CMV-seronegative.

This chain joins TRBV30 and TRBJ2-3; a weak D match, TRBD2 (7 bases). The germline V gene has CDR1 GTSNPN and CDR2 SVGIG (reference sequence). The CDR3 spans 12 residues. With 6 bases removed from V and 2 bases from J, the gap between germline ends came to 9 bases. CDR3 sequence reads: CACRGATDTQYF. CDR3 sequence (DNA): TGTGCCTGTCGGGGGGCCACAGATACGCAGTATTTT.

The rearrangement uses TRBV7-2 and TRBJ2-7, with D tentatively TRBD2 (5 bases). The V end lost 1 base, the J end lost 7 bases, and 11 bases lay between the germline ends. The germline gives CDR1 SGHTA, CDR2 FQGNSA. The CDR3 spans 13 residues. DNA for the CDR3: TGTGCCAGCAGCTTAGTTTCGAGGGAGGAGCAGTACTTC. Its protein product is CASSLVSREEQYF.

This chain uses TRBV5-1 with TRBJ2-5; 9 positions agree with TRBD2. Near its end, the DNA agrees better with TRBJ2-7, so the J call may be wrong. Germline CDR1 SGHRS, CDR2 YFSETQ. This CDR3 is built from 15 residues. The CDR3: CASTPSGNSGYEQYF. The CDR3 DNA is TGCGCCAGCACACCTAGCGGGAACTCCGGCTACGAGCAGTACTTC.

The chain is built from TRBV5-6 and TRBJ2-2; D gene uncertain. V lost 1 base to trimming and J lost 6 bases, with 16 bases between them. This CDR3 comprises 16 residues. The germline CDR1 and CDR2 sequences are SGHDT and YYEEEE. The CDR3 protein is CASSLYYQPKAGELFF. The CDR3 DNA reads TGTGCCAGCAGCTTGTACTACCAACCTAAAGCCGGGGAGCTGTTTTTT.

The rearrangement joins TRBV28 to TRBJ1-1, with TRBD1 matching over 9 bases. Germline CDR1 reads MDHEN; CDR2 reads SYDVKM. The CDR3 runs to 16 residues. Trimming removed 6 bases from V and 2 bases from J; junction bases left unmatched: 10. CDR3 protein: CASRRRGTGKNTEAFF. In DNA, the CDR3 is TGTGCCAGCAGAAGGAGAGGGACAGGGAAAAACACTGAAGCTTTCTTT.

CDR3 amino acids: CASSLDWWAGQPQHF. Here the CDR3 DNA reads TGTGCCAGCAGCTTAGACTGGTGGGCCGGTCAGCCCCAGCATTTT. This sequence joins TRBV7-8 and TRBJ1-5; D remains unclear. Germline CDR1 is SGHVS and CDR2 is FQNEAQ. The CDR3 contains 15 residues. The V end lost 1 base, the J end lost 6 bases, and 13 bases lay between the germline ends.

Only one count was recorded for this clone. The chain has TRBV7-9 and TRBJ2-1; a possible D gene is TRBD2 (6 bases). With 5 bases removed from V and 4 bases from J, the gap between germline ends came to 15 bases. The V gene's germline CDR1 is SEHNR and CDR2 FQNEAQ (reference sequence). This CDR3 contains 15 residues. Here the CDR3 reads CASSPGVAGYNEQFF. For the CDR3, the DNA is TGTGCCAGCAGCCCCGGGGTCGCGGGGTACAATGAGCAGTTCTTC.

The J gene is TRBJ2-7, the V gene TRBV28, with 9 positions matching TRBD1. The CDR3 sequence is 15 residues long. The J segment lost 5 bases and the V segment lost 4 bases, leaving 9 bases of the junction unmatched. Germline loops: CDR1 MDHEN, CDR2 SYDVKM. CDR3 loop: CASSSPGTGYHEQYF. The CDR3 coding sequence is TGTGCCAGCAGTTCCCCCGGGACAGGGTATCACGAGCAGTACTTC.

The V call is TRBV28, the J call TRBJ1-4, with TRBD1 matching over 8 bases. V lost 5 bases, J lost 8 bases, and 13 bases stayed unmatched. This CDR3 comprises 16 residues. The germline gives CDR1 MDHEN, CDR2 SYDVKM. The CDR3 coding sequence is TGTGCCAGCAGTCCACGGAGGACAGGGCTTAGGGAAAAACTGTTTTTT. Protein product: CASSPRRTGLREKLFF.

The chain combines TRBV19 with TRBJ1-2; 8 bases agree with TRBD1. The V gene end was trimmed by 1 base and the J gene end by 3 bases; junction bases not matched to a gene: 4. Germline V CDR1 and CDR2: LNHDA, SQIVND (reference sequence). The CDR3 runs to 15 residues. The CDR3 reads CASSIAGQGDYGYTF. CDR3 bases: TGTGCCAGTAGTATAGCCGGACAGGGAGACTATGGCTACACCTTC.

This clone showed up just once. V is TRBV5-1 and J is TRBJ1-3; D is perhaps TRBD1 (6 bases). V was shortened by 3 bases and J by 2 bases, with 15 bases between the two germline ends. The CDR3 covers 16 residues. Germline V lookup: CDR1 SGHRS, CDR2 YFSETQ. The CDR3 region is CASSSSTHRAGNTIYF. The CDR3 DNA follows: TGCGCCAGCAGCTCCTCAACACACAGGGCTGGAAACACCATATATTTT.

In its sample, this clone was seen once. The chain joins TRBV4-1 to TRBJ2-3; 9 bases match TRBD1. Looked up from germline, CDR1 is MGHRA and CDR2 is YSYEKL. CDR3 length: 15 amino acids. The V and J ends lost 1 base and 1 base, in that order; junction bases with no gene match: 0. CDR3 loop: CASSQGTGGTDTQYF. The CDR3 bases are TGCGCCAGCAGCCAAGGGACAGGGGGCACAGATACGCAGTATTTT.

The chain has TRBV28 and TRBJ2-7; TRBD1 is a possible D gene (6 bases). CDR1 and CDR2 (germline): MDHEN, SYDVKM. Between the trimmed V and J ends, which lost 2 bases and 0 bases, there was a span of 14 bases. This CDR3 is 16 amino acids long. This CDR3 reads CASSLTGQLTSYEQYF. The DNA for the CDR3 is TGTGCCAGCAGTTTAACCGGACAGCTCACCTCCTACGAGCAGTACTTC.

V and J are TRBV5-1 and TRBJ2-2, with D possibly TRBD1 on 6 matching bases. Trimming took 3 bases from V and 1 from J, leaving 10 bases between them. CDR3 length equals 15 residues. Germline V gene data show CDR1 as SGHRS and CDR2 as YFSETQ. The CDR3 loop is CASSWRTVNTGELFF. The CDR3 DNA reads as TGCGCCAGCAGCTGGAGGACAGTGAACACCGGGGAGCTGTTTTTT.

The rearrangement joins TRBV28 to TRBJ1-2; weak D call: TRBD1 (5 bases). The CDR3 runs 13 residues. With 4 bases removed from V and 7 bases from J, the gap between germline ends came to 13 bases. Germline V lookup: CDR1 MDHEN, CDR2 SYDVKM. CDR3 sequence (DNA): TGTGCCAGCAGTTCCGGGGGGACCCTTGGCTACACCTTC. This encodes CASSSGGTLGYTF.

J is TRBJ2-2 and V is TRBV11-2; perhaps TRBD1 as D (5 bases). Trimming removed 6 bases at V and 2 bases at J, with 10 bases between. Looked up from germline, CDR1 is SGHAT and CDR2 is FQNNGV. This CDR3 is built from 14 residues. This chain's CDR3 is CASRLTENTGELFF. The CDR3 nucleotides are TGTGCCAGCAGGTTGACAGAAAACACCGGGGAGCTGTTTTTT.

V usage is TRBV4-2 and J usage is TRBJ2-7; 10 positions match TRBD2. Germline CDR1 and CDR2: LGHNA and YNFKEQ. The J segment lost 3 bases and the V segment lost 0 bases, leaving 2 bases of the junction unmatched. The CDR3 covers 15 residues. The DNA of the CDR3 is TGTGCCAGCAGCCAAGATATAGCGGGAGGCTACGAGCAGTACTTC. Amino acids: CASSQDIAGGYEQYF.